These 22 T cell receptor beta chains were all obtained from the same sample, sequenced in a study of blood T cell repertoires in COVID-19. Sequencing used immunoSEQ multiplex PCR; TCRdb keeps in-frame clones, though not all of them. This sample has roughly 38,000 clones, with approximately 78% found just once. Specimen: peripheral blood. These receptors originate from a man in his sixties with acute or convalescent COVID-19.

The CDR3 DNA reads TGTGCCAGCAGTTCTAGCGGGAGCTACAATGAGCAGTTCTTC. Encoded protein: CASSSSGSYNEQFF. This sequence joins TRBV6-5 and TRBJ2-1, with 10 bases identical to TRBD2. J gave up 3 bases and V 4 bases, and 0 bases lay outside the gene matches. The CDR3 runs to 14 residues. Germline loops: CDR1 MNHEY, CDR2 SVGAGI.

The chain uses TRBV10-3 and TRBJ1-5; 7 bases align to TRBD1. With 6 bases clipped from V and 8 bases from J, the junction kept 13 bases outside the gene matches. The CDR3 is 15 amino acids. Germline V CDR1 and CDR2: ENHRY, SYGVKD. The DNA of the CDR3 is TGTGCCATCAGGAGCGGGGGCAGGGGGATTGAGCCCCAGCATTTT. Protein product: CAIRSGGRGIEPQHF.

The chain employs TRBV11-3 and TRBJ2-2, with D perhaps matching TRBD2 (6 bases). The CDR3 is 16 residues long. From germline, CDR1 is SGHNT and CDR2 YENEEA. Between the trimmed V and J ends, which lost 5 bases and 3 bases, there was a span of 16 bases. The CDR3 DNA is TGTGCCAGCAGCCCGGGACTTTCAATACACACCGGGGAGCTGTTTTTT. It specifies CASSPGLSIHTGELFF.

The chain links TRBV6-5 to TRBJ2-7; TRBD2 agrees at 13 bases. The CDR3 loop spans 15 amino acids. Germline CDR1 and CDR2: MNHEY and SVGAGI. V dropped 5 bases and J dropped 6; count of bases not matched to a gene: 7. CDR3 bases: TGTGCCAGCAGTCAGACTAGCGGGAGGCTGTCCGAGCAGTACTTC. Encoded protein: CASSQTSGRLSEQYF.

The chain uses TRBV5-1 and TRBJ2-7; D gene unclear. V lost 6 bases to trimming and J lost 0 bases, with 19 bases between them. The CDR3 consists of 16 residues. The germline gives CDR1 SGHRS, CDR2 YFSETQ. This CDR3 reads CASIKNPGSSSYEQYF. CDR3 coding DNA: TGCGCCAGCATAAAGAACCCCGGGTCTAGCTCCTACGAGCAGTACTTC.

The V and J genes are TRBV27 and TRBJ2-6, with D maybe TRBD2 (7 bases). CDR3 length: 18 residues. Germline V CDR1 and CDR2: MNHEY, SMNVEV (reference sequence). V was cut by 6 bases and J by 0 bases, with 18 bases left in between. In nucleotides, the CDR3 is TGTGCCAGCAGCCCTCGGGGGGCTACTTCCTCTGGGGCCAACGTCCTGACTTTC. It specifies CASSPRGATSSGANVLTF. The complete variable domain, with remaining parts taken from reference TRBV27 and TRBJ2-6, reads EAQVTQNPRYLITVTGKKLTVTCSQNMNHEYMSWYRQDPGLGLRQIYYSMNVEVTDKGDVPEGYKVSRKEKRNFPLILESPSPNQTSLYFCASSPRGATSSGANVLTFGAGSRLTVL.

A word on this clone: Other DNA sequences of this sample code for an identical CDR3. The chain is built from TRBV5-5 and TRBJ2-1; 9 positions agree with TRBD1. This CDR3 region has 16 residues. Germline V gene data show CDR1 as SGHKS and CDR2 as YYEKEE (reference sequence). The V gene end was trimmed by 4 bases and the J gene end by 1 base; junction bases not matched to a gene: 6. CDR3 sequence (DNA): TGTGCCAGCAGCCTCGGGACAGGGTTATCCTACAATGAGCAGTTCTTC. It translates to CASSLGTGLSYNEQFF.

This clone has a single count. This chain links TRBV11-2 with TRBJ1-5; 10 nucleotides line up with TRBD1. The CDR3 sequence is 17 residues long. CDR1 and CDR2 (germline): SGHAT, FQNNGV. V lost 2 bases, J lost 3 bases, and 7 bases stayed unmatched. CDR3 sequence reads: CASSLSGQGGTNQPQHF. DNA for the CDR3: TGTGCCAGCAGCTTAAGCGGACAGGGGGGGACCAATCAGCCCCAGCATTTT.

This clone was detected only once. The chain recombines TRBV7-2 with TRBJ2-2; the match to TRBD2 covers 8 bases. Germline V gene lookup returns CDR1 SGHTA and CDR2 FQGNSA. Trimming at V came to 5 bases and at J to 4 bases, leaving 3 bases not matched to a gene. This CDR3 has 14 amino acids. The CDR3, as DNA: TGTGCCAGCAGCCAGACTAGCGCCACCGGGGAGCTGTTTTTT. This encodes CASSQTSATGELFF. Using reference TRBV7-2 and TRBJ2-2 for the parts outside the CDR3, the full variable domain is GAGVSQSPSNKVTEKGKDVELRCDPISGHTALYWYRQSLGQGLEFLIYFQGNSAPDKSGLPSDRFSAERTGGSVSTLTIQRTQQEDSAVYLCASSQTSATGELFFGEGSRLTVL.

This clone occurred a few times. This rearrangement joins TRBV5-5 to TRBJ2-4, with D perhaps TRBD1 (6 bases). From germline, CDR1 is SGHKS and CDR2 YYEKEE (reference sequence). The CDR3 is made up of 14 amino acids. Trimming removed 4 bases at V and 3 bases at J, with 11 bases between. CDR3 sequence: CASSQGIDKNIQYF. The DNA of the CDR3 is TGTGCCAGCAGCCAGGGGATCGACAAAAACATTCAGTACTTC.

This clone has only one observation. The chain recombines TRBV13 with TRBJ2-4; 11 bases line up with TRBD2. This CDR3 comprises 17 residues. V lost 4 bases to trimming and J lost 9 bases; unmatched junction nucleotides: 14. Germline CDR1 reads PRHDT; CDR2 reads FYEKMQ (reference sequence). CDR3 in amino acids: CASSSRRLAGRMSIQYF. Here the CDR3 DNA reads TGTGCCAGCAGCTCCCGCCGACTAGCGGGAAGAATGAGCATTCAGTACTTC.

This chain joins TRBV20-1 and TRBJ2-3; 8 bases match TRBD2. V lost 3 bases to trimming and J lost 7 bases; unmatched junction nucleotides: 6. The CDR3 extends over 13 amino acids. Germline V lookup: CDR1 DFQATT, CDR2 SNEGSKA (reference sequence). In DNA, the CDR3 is TGCAGTGCTAGTCCTGGACTAGCTAATACGCAGTATTTT. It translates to CSASPGLANTQYF.

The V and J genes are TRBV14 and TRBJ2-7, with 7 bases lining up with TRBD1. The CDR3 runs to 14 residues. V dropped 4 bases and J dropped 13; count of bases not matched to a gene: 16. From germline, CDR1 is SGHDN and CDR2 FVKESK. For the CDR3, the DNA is TGTGCCAGCAGCCCCGGGGCTCGGGACAGTACTCTTTACTTC. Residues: CASSPGARDSTLYF.

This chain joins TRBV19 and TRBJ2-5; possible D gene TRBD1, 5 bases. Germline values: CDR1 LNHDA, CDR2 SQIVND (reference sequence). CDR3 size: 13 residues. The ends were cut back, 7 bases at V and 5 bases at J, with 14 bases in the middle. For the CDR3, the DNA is TGTGCCAGTAAGTGGCAGGGTGGCGAGACCCAGTACTTC. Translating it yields CASKWQGGETQYF.

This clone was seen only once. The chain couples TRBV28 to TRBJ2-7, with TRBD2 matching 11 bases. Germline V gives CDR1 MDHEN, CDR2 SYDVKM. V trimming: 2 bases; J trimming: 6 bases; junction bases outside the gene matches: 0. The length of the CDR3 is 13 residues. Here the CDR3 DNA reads TGTGCCAGCAGTTTACTAGCGGGAGGCGAGCAGTACTTC. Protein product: CASSLLAGGEQYF.

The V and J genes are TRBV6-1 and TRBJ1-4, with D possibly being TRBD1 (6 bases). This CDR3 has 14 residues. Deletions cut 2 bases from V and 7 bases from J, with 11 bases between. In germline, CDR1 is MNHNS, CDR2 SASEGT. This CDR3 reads CASSESQGREKLFF. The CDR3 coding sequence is TGTGCCAGCAGTGAATCTCAGGGGCGTGAAAAACTGTTTTTT.

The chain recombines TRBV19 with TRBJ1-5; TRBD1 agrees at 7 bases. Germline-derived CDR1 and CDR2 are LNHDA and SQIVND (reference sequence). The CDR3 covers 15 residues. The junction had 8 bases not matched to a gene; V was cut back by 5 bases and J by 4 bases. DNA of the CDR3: TGTGCCAGTAGTGAACAGGGGTCGTGGAATCAGCCCCAGCATTTT. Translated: CASSEQGSWNQPQHF. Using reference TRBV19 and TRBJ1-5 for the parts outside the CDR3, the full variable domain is DGGITQSPKYLFRKEGQNVTLSCEQNLNHDAMYWYRQDPGQGLRLIYYSQIVNDFQKGDIAEGYSVSREKKESFPLTVTSAQKNPTAFYLCASSEQGSWNQPQHFGDGTRLSIL.

The CDR3 DNA sequence: TGTGCCAGCAGCATAAGGGACAGCTATAACTATGGCTACACCTTC. Translating gives CASSIRDSYNYGYTF. The chain employs TRBV5-6 and TRBJ1-2, with 7 bases matching TRBD1. The CDR3 is 15 residues long. Germline assignment: CDR1 SGHDT and CDR2 YYEEEE. V was pared by 4 bases and J by 1 base, with 7 bases of the junction left unmatched.

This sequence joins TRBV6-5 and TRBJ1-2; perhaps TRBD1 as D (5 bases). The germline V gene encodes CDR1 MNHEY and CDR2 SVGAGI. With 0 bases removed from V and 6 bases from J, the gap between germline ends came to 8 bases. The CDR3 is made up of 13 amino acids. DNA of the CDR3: TGTGCCAGCAGTTACTCGGGGGGAGATGGCTACACCTTC. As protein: CASSYSGGDGYTF.

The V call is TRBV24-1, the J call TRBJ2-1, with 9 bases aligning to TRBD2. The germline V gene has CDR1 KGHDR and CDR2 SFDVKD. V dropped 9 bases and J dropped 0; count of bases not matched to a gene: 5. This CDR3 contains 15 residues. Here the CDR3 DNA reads TGTGCCACCGAGTTTAGCGGGAGCTCCTACAATGAGCAGTTCTTC. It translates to CATEFSGSSYNEQFF.

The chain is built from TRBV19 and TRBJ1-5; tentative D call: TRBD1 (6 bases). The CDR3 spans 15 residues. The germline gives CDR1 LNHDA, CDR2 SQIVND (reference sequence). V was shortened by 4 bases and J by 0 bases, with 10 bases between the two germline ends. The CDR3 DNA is TGTGCCAGTAGTACTGGACAGCATAGCAATCAGCCCCAGCATTTT. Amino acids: CASSTGQHSNQPQHF.

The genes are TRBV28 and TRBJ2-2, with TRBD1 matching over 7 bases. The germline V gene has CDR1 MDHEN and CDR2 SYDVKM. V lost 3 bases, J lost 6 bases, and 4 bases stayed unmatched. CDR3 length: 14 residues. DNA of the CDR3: TGTGCCAGCAGTTTTGATCAGGGGGCCGGGGAGCTGTTTTTT. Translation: CASSFDQGAGELFF.